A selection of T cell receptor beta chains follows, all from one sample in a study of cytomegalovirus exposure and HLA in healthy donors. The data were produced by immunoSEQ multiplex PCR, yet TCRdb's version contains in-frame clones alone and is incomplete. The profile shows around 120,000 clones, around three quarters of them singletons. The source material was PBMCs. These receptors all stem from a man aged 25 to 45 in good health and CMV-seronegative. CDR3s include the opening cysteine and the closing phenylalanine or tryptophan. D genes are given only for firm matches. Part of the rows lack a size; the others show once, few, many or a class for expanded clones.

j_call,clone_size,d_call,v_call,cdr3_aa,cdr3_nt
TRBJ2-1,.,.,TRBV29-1,CSVERDSYNEQFF,TGCAGCGTTGAGCGGGACTCCTACAATGAGCAGTTCTTC
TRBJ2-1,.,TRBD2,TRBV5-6,CASSLSWTSWGKSYEQFF,TGTGCCAGCAGCTTATCTTGGACTAGCTGGGGAAAAAGTTATGAGCAGTTCTTC
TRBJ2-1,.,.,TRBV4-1,CASSPLAPPSYNEQFF,TGCGCCAGCAGCCCCTTGGCACCGCCATCCTACAATGAGCAGTTCTTC
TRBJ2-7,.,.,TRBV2,CASNPGQSYEQYF,TGTGCCAGCAATCCGGGTCAGTCCTACGAGCAGTACTTC
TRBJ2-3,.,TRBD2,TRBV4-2,CASSQPSGITDTQYF,TGTGCCAGCAGCCAACCTAGCGGGATCACAGATACGCAGTATTTT
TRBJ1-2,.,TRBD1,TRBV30,CAWRTGAGYGYTF,TGTGCCTGGCGGACAGGGGCCGGCTATGGCTACACCTTC
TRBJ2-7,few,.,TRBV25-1,CASSPSGAYEQYF,TGTGCCAGTTCCCCTTCAGGGGCCTACGAGCAGTACTTC
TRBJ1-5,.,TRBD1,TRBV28,CASSSPGQGVLQPQHF,TGTGCCAGCAGTTCCCCGGGACAGGGGGTACTCCAGCCCCAGCATTTT
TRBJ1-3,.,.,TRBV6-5,CASSRTESGNTIYF,TGTGCCAGCAGCCGGACAGAATCTGGAAACACCATATATTTT
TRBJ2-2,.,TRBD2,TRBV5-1,CASSSGWTSRAGELFF,TGCGCCAGCAGTTCCGGATGGACTAGTAGGGCCGGGGAGCTGTTTTTT
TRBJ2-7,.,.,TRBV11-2,CASSFLGREQYF,TGTGCCAGCAGCTTCTTAGGGAGGGAGCAGTACTTC
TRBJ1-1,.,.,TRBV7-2,CASSSQGFNTEAFF,TGTGCCAGCAGCTCCCAGGGGTTTAACACTGAAGCTTTCTTT
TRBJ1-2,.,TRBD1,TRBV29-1,CSVEGKRTGIYGYTF,TGCAGCGTTGAAGGGAAACGGACAGGGATCTATGGCTACACCTTC
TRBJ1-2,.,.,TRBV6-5,CASSTPPQGYTF,TGTGCCAGCAGTACCCCTCCACAGGGCTACACCTTC
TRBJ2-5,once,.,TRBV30,CAWSKAVRGETQYF,TGTGCCTGGAGTAAAGCAGTACGGGGGGAGACCCAGTACTTC
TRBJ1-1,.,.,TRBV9,CASSGQLNTEAFF,TGTGCCAGCAGCGGACAGTTGAACACTGAAGCTTTCTTT
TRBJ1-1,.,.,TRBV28,CASSLSLENIEAFF,TGTGCCAGCAGTTTAAGTCTGGAGAACATTGAAGCTTTCTTT
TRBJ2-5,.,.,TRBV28,CASRPTGNSKGTQYF,TGTGCCAGCAGGCCGACCGGGAACTCTAAGGGGACCCAGTACTTC
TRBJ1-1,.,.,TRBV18,CASSPSEYSNTEAFF,TGTGCCAGCTCACCATCAGAATATTCGAACACTGAAGCTTTCTTT
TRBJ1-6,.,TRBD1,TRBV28,CASSSPRTGGNYNSPLHF,TGTGCCAGCAGCTCCCCTCGGACAGGGGGAAACTATAATTCACCCCTCCACTTT
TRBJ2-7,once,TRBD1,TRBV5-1,CASSLDGQGSYEQYF,TGCGCCAGCAGCTTGGATGGACAGGGAAGCTACGAGCAGTACTTC
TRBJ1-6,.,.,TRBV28,CAVGRLRGNSPLHF,TGTGCCGTGGGACGGCTGCGGGGGAATTCACCCCTCCACTTT
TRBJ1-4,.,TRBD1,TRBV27,CASSVDRAATNEKLFF,TGTGCCAGCAGTGTGGACAGGGCTGCAACTAATGAAAAACTGTTTTTT
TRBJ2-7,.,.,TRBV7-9,CASSLPSAYEQYF,TGTGCCAGCAGCTTACCTAGCGCCTACGAGCAGTACTTC
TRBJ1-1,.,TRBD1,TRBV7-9,CASSSSTGKIFGTEAFF,TGTGCCAGCAGCTCGTCGACAGGGAAGATTTTTGGCACTGAAGCTTTCTTT